This T cell receptor (beta chain) was recovered during a study of blood T cell repertoires in COVID-19 (dated by TCRdb to between 2020 and 2021). Describing the broader study: Samples covering the acute and convalescent phases of COVID-19 were provided by collaborators in the United States, Italy and Spain. The material from the prospective study consisted of cDNA or gDNA derived from T cells, B-cell-depleted T cells, or PBMCs. The dataset comprised deeply sampled blood TCRbeta repertoires from subjects exposed to, actively infected with, or recovered from COVID-19. The repertoires were released in a freely available public database intended as a resource for research on the immune response to SARS-CoV-2. The samples were drawn from the first 160 participants of the ongoing ImmuneRACE study and from 950 to 1,500 subjects provided by 6 global collaborators. Sample metadata almost always included a de-identified subject ID, COVID-19 status, age in years and sex. Where available, HLA class I and class II types were obtained from metadata supplied by the sample provider rather than from assay-based typing. What the research found in general, with its limitations: The quantity of clinical and demographic metadata differed by source and by participant and was supplied without curation.

About this clone itself: The specificity of this receptor is unknown. No per-base quality is available; no much larger clone lies one base away.

Whole blood was collected in K2EDTA tubes by collaborating institutions according to the institutions' own protocols. For TCRbeta analysis, collaborators shipped samples in one of three forms: frozen whole blood, isolated PBMCs, or DNA extracted from either of those sample types. The immunoSEQ Assay, a bias-controlled multiplex PCR, was used to amplify TCRbeta CDR3 regions from genomic DNA. The source study handled its data this way. The number of nucleated cells in each sample was estimated from the amplification of reference gene primers within the assay. Sequence reads were collapsed and filtered to measure the absolute abundance of every unique TCRbeta CDR3 rearrangement. For each sample, productive Simpson clonality was calculated by taking the square root of Simpson's diversity index across productive rearrangements. In TCRdb, the immuneACCESS table is reduced to in-frame sequences with V and J assigned. These tables do not hold every clone; where another copy was compared, an unresolved V gene accounts for under half, and the others remain unexplained. That table furnishes V, J and clone size, whereas the DNA furnished D and trimming. The sample table records roughly 200,000 clones; over 75% of these occur just once. Together, the top ten hold roughly 9.8% of the sample.

Measured from the cysteine to the phenylalanine, the CDR3 is 15 residues long. Of all the DNA, just the CDR3 is kept, 45 bases in frame from base 1. At the junction V is shortened by 0 bases and J by 0 bases, with 7 bases in between. CDR1 and CDR2 are read off the germline V gene as MNHEY and SVGAGI. Recombination connected TRBV6-5 to TRBJ2-3; 5 matching bases give a weak D call of TRBD2. This sequence originates from a human donor with active or convalescent COVID-19. The donor label of this sample is uncertain. The sequencing sample was made of peripheral blood. The CDR3 corresponds to CASSYSGLSTDTQYF. The DNA sequence is TGTGCCAGCAGTTACTCAGGACTCAGCACAGATACGCAGTATTTT.